This passage covers 13 T cell receptor beta chains from one sample sequenced in a study of blood T cell repertoires in COVID-19. TCRdb keeps only in-frame clones here, not all; method: immunoSEQ multiplex PCR. This sample has approximately 40,000 clones, with about nine tenths found just once. The sequencing input was peripheral blood. These receptors all come from a woman of 80 years or more in a cohort sampled during active or convalescent COVID-19.

This clone occurred once. This rearrangement joins TRBV7-9 to TRBJ1-1, with D unresolved. CDR3 length: 15 residues. Germline CDR1 is SEHNR and CDR2 is FQNEAQ (reference sequence). Deletions cut 5 bases from V and 4 bases from J, with 17 bases between. CDR3 amino acids: CASSPGGGEGTEAFF. The CDR3 DNA reads TGTGCCAGCAGCCCGGGCGGCGGGGAGGGCACTGAAGCTTTCTTT.

The V gene is TRBV4-1, the J gene TRBJ2-7; a weak D match, TRBD2 (6 bases). V was trimmed by 1 base and J by 7 bases, leaving 17 bases between them. This CDR3 spans 15 amino acids. The V gene's germline CDR1 is MGHRA and CDR2 YSYEKL. CDR3: CASSQAETRAYEQYF. CDR3 sequence (DNA): TGCGCCAGCAGCCAAGCGGAGACTAGGGCGTATGAGCAGTACTTC.

The CDR3 DNA follows: TGCAGCGTTGAGAAGAGGGTAGGGCCCCAAGAGACCCAGTACTTC. Protein product: CSVEKRVGPQETQYF. The chain carries TRBV29-1 and TRBJ2-5; the D gene is possibly TRBD2 (5 bases). This CDR3 region has 15 residues. Germline lookup yields CDR1 SQVTM and CDR2 ANQGSEA. V lost 3 bases and J 1 base, leaving 15 bases between the germline ends.

The chain couples TRBV5-4 to TRBJ2-7; D possibly corresponds to TRBD2 (6 bases). The V end lost 3 bases, the J end lost 4 bases, and 14 bases lay between the germline ends. The length of the CDR3 is 14 residues. CDR1 is SGHNT and CDR2 is YYREEE in the germline V gene (reference sequence). In nucleotides, the CDR3 is TGTGCCAGCAGCTCCACAGGAGGGCAGTACGAGCAGTACTTC. Protein product: CASSSTGGQYEQYF.

The CDR3 coding sequence is TGCGCCAGCAGCTTGGCGAGGCAGGGGGTTGCCTACGAGCAGTACTTC. Translating it yields CASSLARQGVAYEQYF. V gene TRBV5-1 combines with J gene TRBJ2-7, with 7 bases lining up with TRBD1. With V trimmed by 0 bases and J by 2 bases, 8 bases remained unmatched. Germline V gene lookup returns CDR1 SGHRS and CDR2 YFSETQ. CDR3 length: 16 amino acids.

This chain connects TRBV6-1 to TRBJ2-5; 10 positions match TRBD2. Trimming took 4 bases from V and 0 from J; bases not matched to a gene: 14. Germline V CDR1 and CDR2: MNHNS, SASEGT. CDR3 length: 19 amino acids. The CDR3 nucleotides read TGTGCCAGCAGTGTGCCTAGCGGGGGACTCGAAGCGTACCAAGAGACCCAGTACTTC. It is translated as CASSVPSGGLEAYQETQYF.

This clone has a handful of counts. The same CDR3 also results from other DNA sequences found in this sample. The chain links TRBV4-3 to TRBJ1-1; no definite D call. CDR3 length: 13 residues. CDR1 is LGHNA and CDR2 is YSLEER in the germline V gene. With 0 bases removed from V and 1 base from J, the gap between germline ends came to 3 bases. This CDR3 reads CASSQDRNTEAFF. CDR3 DNA sequence: TGCGCCAGCAGCCAAGACAGGAACACTGAAGCTTTCTTT.

This clone was detected once. The V and J genes are TRBV7-9 and TRBJ2-1, with TRBD2 matching 8 bases. Looked up from germline, CDR1 is SEHNR and CDR2 is FQNEAQ (reference sequence). V shed 5 bases and J 9 bases; nucleotides not matched to a gene: 15. The CDR3 consists of 16 residues. Here the CDR3 reads CASSTQEREIGPEQFF. CDR3 nucleotide sequence: TGTGCCAGCAGCACCCAGGAGCGGGAGATAGGTCCTGAGCAGTTCTTC.

This chain uses TRBV7-8 with TRBJ2-7; 11 nucleotides match TRBD2. CDR1 and CDR2 (germline): SGHVS, FQNEAQ. There are 17 residues in the CDR3. V shed 5 bases and J 1 base; nucleotides not matched to a gene: 10. The chain's CDR3 is CASSRDRTSGSSYEQYF. The CDR3 nucleotides are TGTGCCAGCAGCCGCGACAGGACTAGCGGGTCTTCCTACGAGCAGTACTTC.

V usage is TRBV2 and J usage is TRBJ1-1; D gene uncertain. Germline V gene lookup returns CDR1 SNHLY and CDR2 FYNNEI. This CDR3 comprises 14 residues. Trimming took off 1 base at V and 3 bases at J, with 9 bases between the two ends. The CDR3 DNA reads as TGTGCCAGCAGTGAAGAACCAAGAGACACTGAAGCTTTCTTT. Translated: CASSEEPRDTEAFF.

Judged by abundance, this clone is medium-sized. The chain employs TRBV4-1 and TRBJ2-7, with TRBD1 identical over 9 bases. Germline V lookup: CDR1 MGHRA, CDR2 YSYEKL. The CDR3 is made up of 15 amino acids. V was pared by 4 bases and J by 2 bases, with 6 bases of the junction left unmatched. DNA for the CDR3: TGCGCCAGCAGCCGGACGGGACAGGGAACCTACGAGCAGTACTTC. Translation gives CASSRTGQGTYEQYF.

The chain is built from TRBV2 and TRBJ2-1; tentative D call: TRBD1 (7 bases). This CDR3 contains 15 residues. Germline V gives CDR1 SNHLY, CDR2 FYNNEI. V dropped 1 base and J dropped 6 bases, with 13 bases sitting between them. The CDR3 here is CASSEVQGTRNEQFF. For the CDR3, the DNA is TGTGCCAGCAGTGAAGTACAGGGGACTCGCAATGAGCAGTTCTTC.

The chain has TRBV7-6 and TRBJ1-4; unclear D gene. Germline V gene data show CDR1 as SGHVS and CDR2 as FNYEAQ. V dropped 1 base and J dropped 4 bases, with 13 bases sitting between them. The CDR3 totals 16 residues. CDR3 residues: CASSLERAGINEKLFF. DNA for the CDR3: TGTGCCAGCAGCTTAGAAAGGGCCGGGATTAATGAAAAACTGTTTTTT.